Listed here are 8 T cell receptor beta chains from one sample, sequenced in a study of CD8 T cells in ankylosing spondylitis. TCRdb redid the calling of the 5' RACE reads with MiXCR, one entry per CDR3 protein. The table has some 150,000 distinct CDR3 sequences, 40% to 50% seen once. The material sequenced was synovial fluid, either unsorted or a sorted T cell fraction (not recorded which). These receptors were taken from a male donor with ankylosing spondylitis.

At least ten counts were recorded for this clonotype. The V and J genes are TRBV7-9 and TRBJ2-3; TRBD2 matches 11 bases. The CDR3 length is 17 residues. V dropped 5 bases and J dropped 0; count of bases not matched to a gene: 7. CDR1 and CDR2 (germline): SEHNR, FQNEAQ (reference sequence). DNA for the CDR3: TGTGCCAGCAGCCCCCGTCGGACTAGCGGGAGCACAGATACGCAGTATTTT. Protein sequence: CASSPRRTSGSTDTQYF.

The CDR3 DNA reads TGTGCCACCGAGACGGCGAACACCGGGGAGCTGTTTTTT. Translated, it gives CATETANTGELFF. The chain employs TRBV15 and TRBJ2-2; the D is unclear. The V gene lost 8 bases and the J gene lost 0 bases, with 7 bases spanning the gap. The CDR3 covers 13 residues. Germline assignment: CDR1 LNHNV and CDR2 YYDKDF (reference sequence).

The chain carries TRBV7-8 and TRBJ2-5; D is perhaps TRBD1 (6 bases). Germline CDR1 reads SGHVS; CDR2 reads FQNEAQ. The CDR3 loop spans 13 amino acids. V shed 6 bases and J shed 3 bases, with 11 bases lying between them. DNA for the CDR3: TGTGCCAGCAGTAGATGGGACAAAGAGACCCAGTACTTC. This encodes CASSRWDKETQYF.

This chain links TRBV7-9 with TRBJ2-1; 11 bases fit TRBD2. Looked up from germline, CDR1 is SEHNR and CDR2 is FQNEAQ (reference sequence). V shed 4 bases, J shed 2 bases, and the junction held 4 bases outside the gene matches. The CDR3 is made up of 16 amino acids. CDR3 in DNA: TGTGCCAGCAGCTGTCGACTAGCGGGGCCCTACAATGAGCAGTTCTTC. Translating it yields CASSCRLAGPYNEQFF.

The chain has TRBV6-5 and TRBJ1-1; D not resolved. The CDR3 contains 14 residues. V shed 0 bases and J shed 3 bases, with 8 bases lying between them. The germline V gene encodes CDR1 MNHEY and CDR2 SVGAGI. This chain's CDR3 is CASSYSTSYTEAFF. CDR3 DNA: TGTGCCAGCAGTTACTCGACCTCGTACACTGAAGCTTTCTTT.

This clonotype came up a few times. The V gene is TRBV28, the J gene TRBJ2-2, with D tentatively TRBD1 or TRBD2 (6 bases each). V dropped 7 bases and J dropped 3 bases, with 18 bases sitting between them. The CDR3 has 16 amino acids. Germline-derived CDR1 and CDR2 are MDHEN and SYDVKM. The CDR3 loop reads CASTVLGGAYTGELFF. The CDR3 coding sequence is TGTGCCAGCACCGTCCTGGGGGGCGCGTACACCGGGGAGCTGTTTTTT.

This clonotype was found many times. The chain couples TRBV28 to TRBJ2-7; 7 bases fit TRBD2. J was trimmed by 2 bases and V by 1 base; bases with no gene match: 11. CDR1 and CDR2 (germline): MDHEN, SYDVKM. The CDR3 has 17 residues. CDR3 in amino acids: CASSLSVFREVTYEQYF. The CDR3 DNA follows: TGTGCCAGCAGTTTATCAGTTTTCCGGGAGGTAACCTACGAGCAGTACTTC.

The chain carries TRBV11-1 and TRBJ2-1, with TRBD1 matching 8 bases. Germline lookup yields CDR1 SGHAT and CDR2 FQDESV (reference sequence). J lost 1 base, V lost 2 bases, and 13 bases had no gene match. CDR3 length: 19 amino acids. The CDR3, as DNA: TGTGCCAGCAGCTTATTGGTGACAGGGGTTTTATCGTCCTACAATGAGCAGTTCTTC. Residues: CASSLLVTGVLSSYNEQFF.